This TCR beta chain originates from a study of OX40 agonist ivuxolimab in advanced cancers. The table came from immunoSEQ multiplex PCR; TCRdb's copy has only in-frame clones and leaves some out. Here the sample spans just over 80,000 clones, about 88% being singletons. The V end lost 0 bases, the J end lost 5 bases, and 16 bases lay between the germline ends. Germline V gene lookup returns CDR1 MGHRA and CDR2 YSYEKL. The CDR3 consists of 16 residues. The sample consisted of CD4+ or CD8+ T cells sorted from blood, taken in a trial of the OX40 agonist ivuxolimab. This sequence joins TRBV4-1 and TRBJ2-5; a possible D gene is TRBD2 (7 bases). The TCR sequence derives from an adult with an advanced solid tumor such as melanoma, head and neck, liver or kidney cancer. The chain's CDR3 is CASSQEVGGAWETQYF. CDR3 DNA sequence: TGCGCCAGCAGCCAAGAGGTTGGGGGGGCCTGGGAGACCCAGTACTTC.